This T cell receptor beta chain stems from a study of cytomegalovirus exposure and HLA in healthy donors. Study context: A subsequent analysis stated that the 95 to 150 validation repertoires were run on the same platform as the 550 to 750 first-cohort repertoires. Regarding the study as a whole: The tendency of first-cohort TCR clusters to co-occur in the 120 or so validation repertoires was the finding of a later analysis. Investigators reported under 200 TCR beta chains as tied to cytomegalovirus. Published work reported that the classifier diagnosed cytomegalovirus status with high specificity and sensitivity.

To note about this clone: Its antigen is currently unknown.

This table comes from immunoSEQ multiplex PCR, and its TCRdb copy is limited to in-frame clones, with some not included. The data show 200,000 or so clones, roughly 88% seen once. Specimen: PBMCs. The clonotype was recovered from a woman aged 30 to 39 in good health and CMV-seropositive.

Here the CDR3 reads CASSPAPLNTEAFF. CDR3 nucleotides: TGTGCCAGCAGCCCCGCGCCATTGAACACTGAAGCTTTCTTT. The rearrangement links TRBV7-9 to TRBJ1-1; D remains ambiguous. Trimming removed 5 bases at V and 0 bases at J, with 10 bases between. The CDR3 has 14 residues. Germline CDR1 and CDR2: SEHNR and FQNEAQ (reference sequence).